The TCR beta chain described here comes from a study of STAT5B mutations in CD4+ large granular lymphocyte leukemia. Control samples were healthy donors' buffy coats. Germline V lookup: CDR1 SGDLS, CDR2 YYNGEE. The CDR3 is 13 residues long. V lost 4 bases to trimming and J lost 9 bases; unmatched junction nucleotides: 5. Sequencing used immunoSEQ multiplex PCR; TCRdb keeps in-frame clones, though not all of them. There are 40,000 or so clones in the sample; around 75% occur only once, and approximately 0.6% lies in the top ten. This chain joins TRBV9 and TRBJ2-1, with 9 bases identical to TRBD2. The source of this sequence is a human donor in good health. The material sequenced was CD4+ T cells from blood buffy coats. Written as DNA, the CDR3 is TGTGCCAGCAGCCACGCACTAGCGGGTGAGCAGTTCTTC. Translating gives CASSHALAGEQFF.